What follows describes a single T cell receptor beta chain. What it binds is not known. These data come from a study of PD-L1 blockade in urothelial cancer. Across the study: In terms of prior chemotherapy, patients had received 0 to 3 regimens. Blood analysis occurred 3 weeks (second dose) and 6 weeks after treatment start.

Study-level results: Sub-median blood TCR clonality before treatment predicted longer survival.

The assay was immunoSEQ multiplex PCR, and TCRdb's table has in-frame clones only and misses some. The sample shows approximately 20,000 clones, 91% of them seen only once. Per germline, CDR1 PRHDT and CDR2 FYEKMQ (reference sequence). Trimming cost V 2 bases and J 6 bases, with 10 bases left between them. CDR3 length: 14 residues. Time point noted: peripheral blood 6 weeks after treatment start. The patients had locally advanced or metastatic urothelial carcinoma. This sample comprised PBMCs, obtained around atezolizumab (anti-PD-L1) treatment. The TCR comes from a woman aged 55-75 years with urothelial cancer. The chain has TRBV13 and TRBJ1-4; no clear D gene. The CDR3 sequence is CASSLREGDEKLFF. CDR3 bases: TGTGCCAGCAGCTTAAGGGAGGGTGATGAAAAACTGTTTTTT.